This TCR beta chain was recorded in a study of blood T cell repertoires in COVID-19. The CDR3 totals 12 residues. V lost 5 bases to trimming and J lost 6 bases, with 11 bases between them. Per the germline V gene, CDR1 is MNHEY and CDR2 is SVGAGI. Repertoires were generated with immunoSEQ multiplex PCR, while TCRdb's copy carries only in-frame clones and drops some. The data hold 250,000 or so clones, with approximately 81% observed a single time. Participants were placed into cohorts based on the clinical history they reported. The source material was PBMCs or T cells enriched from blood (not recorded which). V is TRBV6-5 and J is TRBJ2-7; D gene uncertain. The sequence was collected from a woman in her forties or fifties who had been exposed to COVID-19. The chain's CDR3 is CASSPQIGEQYF. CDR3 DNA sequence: TGTGCCAGCAGTCCTCAGATTGGCGAGCAGTACTTC.